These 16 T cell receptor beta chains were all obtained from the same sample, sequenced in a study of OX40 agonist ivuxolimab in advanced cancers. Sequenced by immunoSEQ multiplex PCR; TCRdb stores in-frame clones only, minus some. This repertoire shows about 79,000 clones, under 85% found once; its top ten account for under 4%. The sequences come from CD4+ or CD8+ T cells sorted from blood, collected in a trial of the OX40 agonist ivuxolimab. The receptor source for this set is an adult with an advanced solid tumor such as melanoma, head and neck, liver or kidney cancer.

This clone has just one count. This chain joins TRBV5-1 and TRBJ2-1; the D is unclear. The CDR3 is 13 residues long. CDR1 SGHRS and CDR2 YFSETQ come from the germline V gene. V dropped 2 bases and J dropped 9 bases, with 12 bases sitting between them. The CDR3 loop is CASSLIRNGEQFF. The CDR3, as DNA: TGCGCCAGCAGCTTAATCCGAAATGGTGAGCAGTTCTTC. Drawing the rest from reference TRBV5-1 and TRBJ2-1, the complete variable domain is KAGVTQTPRYLIKTRGQQVTLSCSPISGHRSVSWYQQTPGQGLQFLFEYFSETQRNKGNFPGRFSGRQFSNSRSEMNVSTLELGDSALYLCASSLIRNGEQFFGPGTRLTVL.

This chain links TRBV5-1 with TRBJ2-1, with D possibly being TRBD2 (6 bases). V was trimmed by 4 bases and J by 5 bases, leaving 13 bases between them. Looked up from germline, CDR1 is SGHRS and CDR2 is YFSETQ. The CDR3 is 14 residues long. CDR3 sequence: CASSPEGNNNEQFF. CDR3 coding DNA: TGCGCCAGCAGCCCGGAGGGGAATAACAATGAGCAGTTCTTC.

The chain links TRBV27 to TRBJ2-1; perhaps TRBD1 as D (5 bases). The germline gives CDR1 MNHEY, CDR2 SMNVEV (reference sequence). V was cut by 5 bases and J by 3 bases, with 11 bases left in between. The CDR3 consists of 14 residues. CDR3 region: CASSLWGSYNEQFF. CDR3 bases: TGTGCCAGCAGTCTTTGGGGCAGCTACAATGAGCAGTTCTTC.

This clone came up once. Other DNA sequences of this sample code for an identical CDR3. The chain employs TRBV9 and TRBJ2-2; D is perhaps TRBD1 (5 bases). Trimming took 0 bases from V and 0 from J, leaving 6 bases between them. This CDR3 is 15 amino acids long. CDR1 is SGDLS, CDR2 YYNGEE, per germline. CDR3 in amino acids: CASSVAGSNTGELFF. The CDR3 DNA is TGTGCCAGCAGCGTAGCAGGGTCGAACACCGGGGAGCTGTTTTTT.

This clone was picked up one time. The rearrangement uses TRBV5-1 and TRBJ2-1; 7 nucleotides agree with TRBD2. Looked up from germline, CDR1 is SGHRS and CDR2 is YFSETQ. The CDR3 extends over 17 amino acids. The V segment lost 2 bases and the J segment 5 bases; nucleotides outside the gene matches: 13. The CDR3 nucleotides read TGCGCCAGCAGCTTCACGGCGGGAGTTTTATCAGACAATGAGCAGTTCTTC. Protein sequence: CASSFTAGVLSDNEQFF. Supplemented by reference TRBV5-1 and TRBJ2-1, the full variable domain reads KAGVTQTPRYLIKTRGQQVTLSCSPISGHRSVSWYQQTPGQGLQFLFEYFSETQRNKGNFPGRFSGRQFSNSRSEMNVSTLELGDSALYLCASSFTAGVLSDNEQFFGPGTRLTVL.

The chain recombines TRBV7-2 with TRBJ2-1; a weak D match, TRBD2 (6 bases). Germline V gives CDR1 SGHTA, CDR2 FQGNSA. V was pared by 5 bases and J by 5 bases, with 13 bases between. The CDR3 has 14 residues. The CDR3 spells CASSISGRHNEQFF. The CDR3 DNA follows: TGTGCCAGCAGCATAAGCGGGCGCCACAATGAGCAGTTCTTC.

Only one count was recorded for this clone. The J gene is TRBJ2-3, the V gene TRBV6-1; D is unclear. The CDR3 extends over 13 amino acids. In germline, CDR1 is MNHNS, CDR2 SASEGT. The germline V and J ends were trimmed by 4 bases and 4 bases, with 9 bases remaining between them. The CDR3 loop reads CASSVQAADTQYF. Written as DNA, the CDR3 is TGTGCCAGCAGTGTTCAGGCAGCAGATACGCAGTATTTT.

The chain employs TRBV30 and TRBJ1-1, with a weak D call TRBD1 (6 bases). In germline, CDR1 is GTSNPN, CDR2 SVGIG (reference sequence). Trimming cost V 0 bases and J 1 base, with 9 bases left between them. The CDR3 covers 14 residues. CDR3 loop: CAWSVRGRNTEAFF. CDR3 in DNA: TGTGCCTGGAGTGTCAGGGGTAGGAACACTGAAGCTTTCTTT. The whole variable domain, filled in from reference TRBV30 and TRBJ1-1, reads SQTIHQWPATLVQPVGSPLSLECTVEGTSNPNLYWYRQAAGRGLQLLFYSVGIGQISSEVPQNLSASRPQDRQFILSSKKLLLSDSGFYLCAWSVRGRNTEAFFGQGTRLTVV.

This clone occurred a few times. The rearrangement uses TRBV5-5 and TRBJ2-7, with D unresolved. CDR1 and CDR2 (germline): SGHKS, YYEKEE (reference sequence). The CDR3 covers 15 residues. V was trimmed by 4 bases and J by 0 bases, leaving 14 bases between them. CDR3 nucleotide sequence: TGTGCCAGCAGCGACCTTCCGTGGGGCTCCTACGAGCAGTACTTC. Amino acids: CASSDLPWGSYEQYF.

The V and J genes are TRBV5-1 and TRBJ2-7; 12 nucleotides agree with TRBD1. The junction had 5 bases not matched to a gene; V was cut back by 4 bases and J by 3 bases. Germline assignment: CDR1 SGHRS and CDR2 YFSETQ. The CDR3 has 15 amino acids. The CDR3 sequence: CASSPGQGAFYEQYF. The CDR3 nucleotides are TGCGCCAGCAGCCCGGGACAGGGGGCATTCTACGAGCAGTACTTC. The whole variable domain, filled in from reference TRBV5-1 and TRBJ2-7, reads KAGVTQTPRYLIKTRGQQVTLSCSPISGHRSVSWYQQTPGQGLQFLFEYFSETQRNKGNFPGRFSGRQFSNSRSEMNVSTLELGDSALYLCASSPGQGAFYEQYFGPGTRLTVT.

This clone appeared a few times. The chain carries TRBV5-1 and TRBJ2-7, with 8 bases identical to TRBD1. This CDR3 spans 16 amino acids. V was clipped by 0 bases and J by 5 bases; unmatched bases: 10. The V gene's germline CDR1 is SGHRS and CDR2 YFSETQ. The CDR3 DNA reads TGCGCCAGCAGCTTGGCCCCGACAGGGGCAAGGAACGAGCAGTACTTC. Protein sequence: CASSLAPTGARNEQYF.

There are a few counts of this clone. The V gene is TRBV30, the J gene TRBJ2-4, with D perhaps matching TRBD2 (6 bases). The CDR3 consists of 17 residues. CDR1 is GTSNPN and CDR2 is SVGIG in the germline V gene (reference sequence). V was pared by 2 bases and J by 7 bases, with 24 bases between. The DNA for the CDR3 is TGTGCCTGGAGTAATCGGACAAGGAGGGTGTTAGGGAACATTCAGTACTTC. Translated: CAWSNRTRRVLGNIQYF.

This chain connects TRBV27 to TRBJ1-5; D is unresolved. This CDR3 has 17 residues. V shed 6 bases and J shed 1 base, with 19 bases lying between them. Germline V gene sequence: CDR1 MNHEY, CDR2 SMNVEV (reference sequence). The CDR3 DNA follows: TGTGCCAGCAGACGAACGGACGCGGGGTCGAGCAATCAGCCCCAGCATTTT. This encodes CASRRTDAGSSNQPQHF.

For the CDR3, the DNA is TGCGCCAGCAGCCAATGGATTGGGGGTAGCGGGAGTACCGGGGAGCTGTTTTTT. Its protein product is CASSQWIGGSGSTGELFF. The V and J genes are TRBV4-1 and TRBJ2-2; 9 bases line up with TRBD2. CDR1 is MGHRA and CDR2 is YSYEKL in the germline V gene. The ends lost 2 bases at V and 5 bases at J; junction bases unmatched: 12. CDR3 size: 18 residues.

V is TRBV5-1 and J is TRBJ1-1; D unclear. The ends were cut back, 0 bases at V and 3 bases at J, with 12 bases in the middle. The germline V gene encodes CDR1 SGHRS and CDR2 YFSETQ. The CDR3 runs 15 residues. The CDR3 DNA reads TGCGCCAGCAGCTTGGAAAAGATAAGGGACACTGAAGCTTTCTTT. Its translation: CASSLEKIRDTEAFF. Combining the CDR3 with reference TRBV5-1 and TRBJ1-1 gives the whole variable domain KAGVTQTPRYLIKTRGQQVTLSCSPISGHRSVSWYQQTPGQGLQFLFEYFSETQRNKGNFPGRFSGRQFSNSRSEMNVSTLELGDSALYLCASSLEKIRDTEAFFGQGTRLTVV.

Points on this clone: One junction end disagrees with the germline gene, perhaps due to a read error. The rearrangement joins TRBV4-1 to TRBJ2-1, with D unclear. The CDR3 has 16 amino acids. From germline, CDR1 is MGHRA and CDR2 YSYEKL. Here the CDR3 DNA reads TGCGCCAGCAGCCAAGAAGACCAGCCAATCTACGATGAGCAGTTCTTC. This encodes CASSQEDQPIYDEQFF.